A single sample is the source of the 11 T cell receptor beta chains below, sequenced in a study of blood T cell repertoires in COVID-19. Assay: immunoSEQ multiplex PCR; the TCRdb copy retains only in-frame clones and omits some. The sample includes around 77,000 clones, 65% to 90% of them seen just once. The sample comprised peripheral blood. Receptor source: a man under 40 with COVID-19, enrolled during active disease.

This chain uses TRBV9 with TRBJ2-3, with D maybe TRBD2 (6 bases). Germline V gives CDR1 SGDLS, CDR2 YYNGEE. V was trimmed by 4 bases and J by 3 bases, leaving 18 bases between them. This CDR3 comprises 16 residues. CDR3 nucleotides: TGTGCCAGCAGCTCAGGTAGCCCCGGAGGGACAGATACGCAGTATTTT. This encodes CASSSGSPGGTDTQYF.

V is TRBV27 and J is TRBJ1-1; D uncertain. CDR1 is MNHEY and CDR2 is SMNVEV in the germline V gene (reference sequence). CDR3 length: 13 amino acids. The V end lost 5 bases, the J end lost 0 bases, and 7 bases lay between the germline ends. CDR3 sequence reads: CASSQTVNTEAFF. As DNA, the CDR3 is TGTGCCAGCAGTCAAACAGTGAACACTGAAGCTTTCTTT.

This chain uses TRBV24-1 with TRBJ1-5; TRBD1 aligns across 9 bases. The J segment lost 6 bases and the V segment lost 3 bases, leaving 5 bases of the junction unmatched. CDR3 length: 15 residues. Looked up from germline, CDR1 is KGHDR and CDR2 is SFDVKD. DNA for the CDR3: TGTGCCACCAGTGATGGAACAGGGGGCGCTCAGCCCCAGCATTTT. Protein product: CATSDGTGGAQPQHF.

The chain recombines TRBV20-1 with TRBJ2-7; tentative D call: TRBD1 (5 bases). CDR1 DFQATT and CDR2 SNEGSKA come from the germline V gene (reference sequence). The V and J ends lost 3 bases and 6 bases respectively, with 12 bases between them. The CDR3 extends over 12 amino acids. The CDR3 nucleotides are TGCAGTGCTAGTCAGGGCAGCCGCGAGCAGTACTTC. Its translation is CSASQGSREQYF.

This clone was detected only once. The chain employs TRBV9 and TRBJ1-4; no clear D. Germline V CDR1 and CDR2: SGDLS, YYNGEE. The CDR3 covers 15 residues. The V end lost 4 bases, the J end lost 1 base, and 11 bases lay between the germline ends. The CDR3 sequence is CASSTSAGTNEKLFF. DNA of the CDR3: TGTGCCAGCAGCACCTCGGCAGGAACTAATGAAAAACTGTTTTTT. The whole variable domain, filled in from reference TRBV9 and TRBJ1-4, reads DSGVTQTPKHLITATGQRVTLRCSPRSGDLSVYWYQQSLDQGLQFLIQYYNGEERAKGNILERFSAQQFPDLHSELNLSSLELGDSALYFCASSTSAGTNEKLFFGSGTQLSVL.

DNA of the CDR3: TGTGCCAGCGGATGGACAGACACTGAAGCTTTCTTT. The encoded protein is CASGWTDTEAFF. The chain combines TRBV3-1 (or the pseudogene TRBV3-2) with TRBJ1-1; possible D gene TRBD1, 6 bases. Trimming removed 8 bases from V and 3 bases from J, with 10 bases in between. The CDR3 is made up of 12 amino acids. Germline V gene sequence: CDR1 LGHDT, CDR2 YNNKEL (reference sequence).

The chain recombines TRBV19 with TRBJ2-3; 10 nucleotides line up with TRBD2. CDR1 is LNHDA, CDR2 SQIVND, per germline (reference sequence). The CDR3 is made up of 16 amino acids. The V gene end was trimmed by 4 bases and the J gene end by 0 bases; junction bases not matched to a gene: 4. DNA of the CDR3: TGTGCCAGTAGTACCGGACTAGCGGCAAGCACAGATACGCAGTATTTT. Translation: CASSTGLAASTDTQYF. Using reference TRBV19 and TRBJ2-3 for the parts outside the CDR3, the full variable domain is DGGITQSPKYLFRKEGQNVTLSCEQNLNHDAMYWYRQDPGQGLRLIYYSQIVNDFQKGDIAEGYSVSREKKESFPLTVTSAQKNPTAFYLCASSTGLAASTDTQYFGPGTRLTVL.

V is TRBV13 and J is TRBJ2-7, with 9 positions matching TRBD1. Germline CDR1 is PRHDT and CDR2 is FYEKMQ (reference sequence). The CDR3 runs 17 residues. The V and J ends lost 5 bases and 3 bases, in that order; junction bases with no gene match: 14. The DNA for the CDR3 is TGTGCCAGCAGCCCACCGCCATGGGACAGGGAGTACTACGAGCAGTACTTC. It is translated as CASSPPPWDREYYEQYF.

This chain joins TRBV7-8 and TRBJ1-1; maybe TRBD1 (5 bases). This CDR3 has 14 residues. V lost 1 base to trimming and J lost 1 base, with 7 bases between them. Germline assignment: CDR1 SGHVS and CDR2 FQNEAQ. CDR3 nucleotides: TGTGCCAGCAGCTTAGGGGGCAGGAACACTGAAGCTTTCTTT. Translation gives CASSLGGRNTEAFF.

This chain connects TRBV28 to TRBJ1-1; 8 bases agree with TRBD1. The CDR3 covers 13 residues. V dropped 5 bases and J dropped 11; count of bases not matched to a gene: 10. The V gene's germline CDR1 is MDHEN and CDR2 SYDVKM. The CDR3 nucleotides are TGTGCCAGCAGTCGCGGACAGGGCGCGGGGGCTTTCTTT. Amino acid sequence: CASSRGQGAGAFF.

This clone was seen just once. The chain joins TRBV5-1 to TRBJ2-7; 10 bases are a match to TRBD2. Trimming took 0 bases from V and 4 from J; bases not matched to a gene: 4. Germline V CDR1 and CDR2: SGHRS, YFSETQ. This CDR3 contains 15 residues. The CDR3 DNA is TGCGCCAGCAGCTTGGATCTAGCGGGGGTATACGAGCAGTACTTC. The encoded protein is CASSLDLAGVYEQYF. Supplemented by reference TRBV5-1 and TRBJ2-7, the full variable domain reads KAGVTQTPRYLIKTRGQQVTLSCSPISGHRSVSWYQQTPGQGLQFLFEYFSETQRNKGNFPGRFSGRQFSNSRSEMNVSTLELGDSALYLCASSLDLAGVYEQYFGPGTRLTVT.